This TCR beta chain was found in a study of regulatory T cells in long-lasting Graves disease. The study's findings and limits: The study found TRBV28, TRBJ1-2 and TRBJ2-5 favored in persistent disease. Persistent Graves' patients showed less TCR diversity than newly diagnosed ones. New patients shared around 920 public clonotypes, fewer than the approximately 3,000 shared by persistent patients.

V lost 5 bases and J lost 1, with 12 bases in between. CDR3 size: 14 residues. CDR1 is SQVTM, CDR2 ANQGSEA, per germline. Time point noted: persistent/refractory GD, antithyroid drugs over 5 years with positive TRAb. Preparation of the TCR library used RNA extracted from PBMCs. The patient group derived from an endocrinology department in Xi'an, China. To make TCR beta libraries, researchers used iRepertoire HTBI primers and Arm-PCR of CDR3 regions. TCRdb used MiXCR to reprocess the multiplex PCR reads, holding one entry per CDR3 protein. The sample includes roughly 450,000 distinct CDR3 sequences, roughly 23% of them seen just once. At least ten counts were recorded for this clonotype. What it binds is not known.

The material sequenced was peripheral blood mononuclear cells (PBMCs), taken when the disease was refractory, from a patient treated with antithyroid drugs. The chain joins TRBV29-1 to TRBJ1-5; possibly TRBD1 for D (5 bases). This receptor was identified in a female donor with Graves disease. CDR3 DNA sequence: TGCAGCGTTTCTCCGGCAGGGAGCAATCAGCCCCAGCATTTT. It codes for CSVSPAGSNQPQHF. Looking up the rest from reference TRBV29-1 and TRBJ1-5 gives the full variable domain: SAVISQKPSRDICQRGTSLTIQCQVDSQVTMMFWYRQQPGQSLTLIATANQGSEATYESGFVIDKFPISRPNLTFSTLTVSNMSPEDSSIYLCSVSPAGSNQPQHFGDGTRLSIL.